The rows below give T cell receptor beta chains drawn from one sample of a study of cytomegalovirus exposure and HLA in healthy donors. TCRdb's table, derived via immunoSEQ multiplex PCR, lists solely in-frame clones and lacks some. The repertoire consists of 100,000 to 150,000 clones, with roughly 79% occurring once and the leading ten covering around 1.8%. The specimen sequenced was PBMCs. These receptors all stem from a woman between 50 and 59 years old in good health and CMV-seronegative. Both conserved end residues are part of each CDR3. The order of the fields is D gene, V gene, clone size, J gene, CDR3 protein, CDR3 DNA. The D gene is left open where the match is weak. Clone sizes are given selectively: once, few, many, or a class where the clone is expanded.

D: TRBD2; V: TRBV10-3; size: -; J: TRBJ2-2; CDR3: CATAWTSGSPGELFF; DNA: TGTGCCACCGCCTGGACTAGCGGGAGCCCCGGGGAGCTGTTTTTT
D: -; V: TRBV5-1; size: -; J: TRBJ2-2; CDR3: CASSTQARGTGELFF; DNA: TGCGCCAGCAGCACCCAAGCCCGGGGTACCGGGGAGCTGTTTTTT
D: -; V: TRBV7-2; size: -; J: TRBJ2-5; CDR3: CASSFGGGVDETQYF; DNA: TGTGCCAGCAGCTTCGGAGGAGGGGTGGATGAGACCCAGTACTTC
D: TRBD2; V: TRBV5-6; size: once; J: TRBJ2-1; CDR3: CASSLGGSGQFF; DNA: TGTGCCAGCAGCTTAGGCGGGAGCGGGCAGTTCTTC
D: TRBD1; V: TRBV4-1; size: -; J: TRBJ1-5; CDR3: CASSQGDRGNQPQHF; DNA: TGCGCCAGCAGCCAGGGTGACAGGGGCAATCAGCCCCAGCATTTT
D: -; V: TRBV6-1; size: -; J: TRBJ1-3; CDR3: CASSDVGGPGGNTIYF; DNA: TGTGCCAGCAGTGATGTCGGCGGCCCGGGGGGAAACACCATATATTTT
D: TRBD1; V: TRBV19; size: -; J: TRBJ2-7; CDR3: CATATGGEIYEQYF; DNA: TGTGCCACCGCAACAGGGGGCGAAATCTACGAGCAGTACTTC
D: TRBD2; V: TRBV27; size: -; J: TRBJ2-3; CDR3: CASSLLAGGPTDTQYF; DNA: TGTGCCAGCAGTTTGCTAGCGGGAGGGCCCACAGATACGCAGTATTTT
D: -; V: TRBV15; size: -; J: TRBJ2-2; CDR3: CATSPGTPNTGELFF; DNA: TGTGCCACCAGCCCGGGGACACCGAACACCGGGGAGCTGTTTTTT
D: -; V: TRBV9; size: -; J: TRBJ2-6; CDR3: CASSVDVRDSGANVLTF; DNA: TGTGCCAGCAGCGTAGATGTCCGAGACTCTGGGGCCAACGTCCTGACTTTC
D: TRBD1; V: TRBV5-6; size: few; J: TRBJ1-1; CDR3: CASRRGTGGYEAFF; DNA: TGTGCCAGCAGAAGGGGGACAGGGGGTTATGAAGCTTTCTTT
D: -; V: TRBV7-9; size: -; J: TRBJ2-6; CDR3: CAAALTGSGANVLTF; DNA: TGTGCCGCCGCCTTAACGGGCTCTGGGGCCAACGTCCTGACTTTC
D: -; V: TRBV30; size: once; J: TRBJ1-3; CDR3: CACYRGNTIYF; DNA: TGTGCCTGTTATAGAGGAAACACCATATATTTT
D: TRBD2; V: TRBV4-2; size: -; J: TRBJ2-2; CDR3: CASNVLAGGPNTGELFF; DNA: TGTGCCAGCAACGTACTAGCGGGAGGGCCAAACACCGGGGAGCTGTTTTTT
D: TRBD1; V: TRBV7-2; size: -; J: TRBJ1-2; CDR3: CASSLTGPGYTF; DNA: TGTGCCAGCAGCTTGACAGGGCCTGGCTACACCTTC
D: TRBD2; V: TRBV4-3; size: -; J: TRBJ2-1; CDR3: CASSQDNGRTSGRRDEQFF; DNA: TGCGCCAGCAGCCAAGATAACGGGAGGACTAGCGGGAGAAGGGATGAGCAGTTCTTC
D: -; V: TRBV6-5; size: few; J: TRBJ1-1; CDR3: CASSNGQMNTEAFF; DNA: TGTGCCAGCAGTAACGGACAGATGAACACTGAAGCTTTCTTT
D: -; V: TRBV7-9; size: few; J: TRBJ1-1; CDR3: CASSSYRAGTEAFF; DNA: TGTGCCAGCAGCTCATACAGGGCTGGAACTGAAGCTTTCTTT
D: TRBD2; V: TRBV28; size: -; J: TRBJ2-1; CDR3: CASSFSGSSYNEQFF; DNA: TGTGCCAGCAGTTTTAGCGGGAGCTCCTACAATGAGCAGTTCTTC
D: TRBD2; V: TRBV7-9; size: few; J: TRBJ2-1; CDR3: CSSSFSGLRAYNEQFF; DNA: TGTTCCAGCAGCTTTTCGGGACTACGGGCCTACAATGAGCAGTTCTTC
D: -; V: TRBV30; size: few; J: TRBJ1-2; CDR3: CAWEGSDYGYTF; DNA: TGTGCCTGGGAGGGATCTGATTATGGCTACACCTTC
D: -; V: TRBV2; size: few; J: TRBJ1-3; CDR3: CASSEMRDSGNTIYF; DNA: TGTGCCAGCAGTGAAATGAGGGACTCTGGAAACACCATATATTTT
D: TRBD1; V: TRBV19; size: once; J: TRBJ1-1; CDR3: CASSLAPGTGVIGDTEAFF; DNA: TGTGCCAGTAGTTTAGCGCCCGGGACAGGGGTGATCGGGGACACTGAAGCTTTCTTT
D: -; V: TRBV4-2; size: -; J: TRBJ1-1; CDR3: CASSPLVGSEAFF; DNA: TGTGCCAGCAGCCCCCTTGTGGGCTCTGAAGCTTTCTTT
D: -; V: TRBV7-8; size: -; J: TRBJ1-5; CDR3: CASSLDARVNNQPQHF; DNA: TGTGCCAGCAGCTTAGATGCCAGGGTAAACAATCAGCCCCAGCATTTT
D: -; V: TRBV28; size: few; J: TRBJ1-2; CDR3: CASSLEDRSYGYTF; DNA: TGTGCCAGCAGTTTAGAGGACAGATCCTATGGCTACACCTTC
D: -; V: TRBV19; size: few; J: TRBJ2-1; CDR3: CASSRTKTSSYNEQFF; DNA: TGTGCCAGTAGTAGAACCAAAACGAGCTCCTACAATGAGCAGTTCTTC
D: TRBD1; V: TRBV5-1; size: -; J: TRBJ1-4; CDR3: CASSSGTGDWELFF; DNA: TGCGCCAGCAGCTCCGGGACAGGGGACTGGGAACTGTTTTTT
D: TRBD2; V: TRBV9; size: -; J: TRBJ2-3; CDR3: CASSSHLGTSGTDTQYF; DNA: TGTGCCAGCAGCTCACACCTCGGGACTAGCGGCACAGATACGCAGTATTTT
D: TRBD1; V: TRBV4-3; size: -; J: TRBJ2-2; CDR3: CASSPDRATGELFF; DNA: TGCGCCAGCAGCCCTGACAGGGCCACCGGGGAGCTGTTTTTT
D: -; V: TRBV4-1; size: -; J: TRBJ1-5; CDR3: CASSQGRTPDQPQHF; DNA: TGCGCCAGCAGCCAAGGTAGGACACCCGATCAGCCCCAGCATTTT
D: TRBD1; V: TRBV6-1; size: few; J: TRBJ1-1; CDR3: CASSVDRSNTEAFF; DNA: TGTGCCAGCAGTGTGGACAGGTCAAACACTGAAGCTTTCTTT
D: TRBD1; V: TRBV6-5; size: -; J: TRBJ1-4; CDR3: CASRDTGVSNEKLFF; DNA: TGTGCCAGCAGGGACACAGGGGTTAGTAATGAAAAACTGTTTTTT
D: TRBD1; V: TRBV12-5; size: -; J: TRBJ1-4; CDR3: CASGLGQGGGLGLGKLFF; DNA: TGTGCTAGTGGGTTAGGACAGGGCGGTGGATTGGGCCTTGGAAAACTGTTTTTT
D: TRBD1; V: TRBV7-9; size: -; J: TRBJ2-3; CDR3: CASSSQGPSTDTQYF; DNA: TGTGCCAGCAGTTCACAGGGGCCCAGCACAGATACGCAGTATTTT
D: -; V: TRBV18; size: -; J: TRBJ1-2; CDR3: CASSVGDGYIF; DNA: TGTGCCAGCTCAGTAGGGGATGGCTACATCTTC
D: -; V: TRBV5-1; size: -; J: TRBJ2-5; CDR3: CASSPDTMTAKETQYF; DNA: TGCGCCAGCAGCCCGGATACAATGACAGCCAAAGAGACCCAGTACTTC
D: -; V: TRBV5-1; size: -; J: TRBJ1-4; CDR3: CASSLWGEATNEKLFF; DNA: TGCGCCAGCAGCTTGTGGGGGGAGGCAACTAATGAAAAACTGTTTTTT
D: -; V: TRBV5-1; size: -; J: TRBJ1-5; CDR3: CASSPIGSTANSNQPQHF; DNA: TGCGCCAGCAGCCCCATTGGTTCGACAGCGAATAGCAATCAGCCCCAGCATTTT
D: -; V: TRBV19; size: -; J: TRBJ1-1; CDR3: CASSISMNTEAFF; DNA: TGTGCCAGTAGTATCTCTATGAACACTGAAGCTTTCTTT
D: TRBD1; V: TRBV10-2; size: -; J: TRBJ1-6; CDR3: CASSAGGTGNSPLHF; DNA: TGCGCCAGCAGCGCAGGGGGAACTGGTAATTCACCCCTCCACTTT
D: -; V: TRBV2; size: once; J: TRBJ2-5; CDR3: CASREQTGSQETQYF; DNA: TGTGCCAGCAGGGAGCAAACAGGGTCCCAAGAGACCCAGTACTTC
D: -; V: TRBV2; size: -; J: TRBJ2-6; CDR3: CASSEVSGFGSGANVLTF; DNA: TGTGCCAGCAGTGAGGTTTCGGGATTCGGCTCTGGGGCCAACGTCCTGACTTTC
D: TRBD1; V: TRBV23-1; size: few; J: TRBJ2-1; CDR3: CASSQSKGAIGNEQFF; DNA: TGCGCCAGCAGTCAATCCAAGGGGGCGATCGGGAATGAGCAGTTCTTC
D: TRBD2; V: TRBV4-3; size: -; J: TRBJ2-3; CDR3: CASSQGGGYTDTQYF; DNA: TGCGCCAGCAGCCAAGGGGGGGGATACACAGATACGCAGTATTTT
D: -; V: TRBV2; size: -; J: TRBJ2-5; CDR3: CASSQQGGKETQYF; DNA: TGTGCCAGCAGTCAACAGGGGGGGAAAGAGACCCAGTACTTC
D: TRBD2; V: TRBV19; size: few; J: TRBJ2-7; CDR3: CASTKAGGRSEQYF; DNA: TGTGCCAGTACTAAAGCGGGAGGGAGAAGCGAGCAGTACTTC
D: TRBD1; V: TRBV6-5; size: -; J: TRBJ1-5; CDR3: CASSAGQGVAQPQHF; DNA: TGTGCCAGCAGTGCAGGACAGGGGGTAGCTCAGCCCCAGCATTTT
D: -; V: TRBV7-9; size: -; J: TRBJ1-4; CDR3: CASSLAGGENEKLFF; DNA: TGTGCCAGCAGCTTAGCGGGAGGAGAGAATGAAAAACTGTTTTTT
D: -; V: TRBV7-3; size: -; J: TRBJ2-3; CDR3: CASSSVMDTQYF; DNA: TGTGCCAGCAGCTCGGTGATGGATACGCAGTATTTT
D: -; V: TRBV30; size: -; J: TRBJ1-2; CDR3: CASPLGVGYTF; DNA: TGTGCCTCCCCCCTGGGAGTGGGCTACACCTTC
D: TRBD1; V: TRBV7-3; size: -; J: TRBJ1-1; CDR3: CASSPDRGRMTEAFF; DNA: TGTGCCAGCAGCCCGGACAGGGGGAGGATGACTGAAGCTTTCTTT
D: TRBD1; V: TRBV28; size: -; J: TRBJ1-1; CDR3: CASRDRVMNTEAFF; DNA: TGTGCCAGCAGGGACAGGGTCATGAACACTGAAGCTTTCTTT
D: TRBD1; V: TRBV25-1; size: few; J: TRBJ1-4; CDR3: CASSEDRGTSNEKLFF; DNA: TGTGCCAGCAGTGAGGACAGGGGAACGTCTAATGAAAAACTGTTTTTT
D: -; V: TRBV27; size: -; J: TRBJ1-5; CDR3: CASSGGHSNQPQHF; DNA: TGTGCCAGCAGTGGGGGCCATAGCAATCAGCCCCAGCATTTT
D: TRBD1; V: TRBV28; size: -; J: TRBJ2-3; CDR3: CASSLGGQGGDTQYF; DNA: TGTGCCAGCAGTTTAGGGGGACAGGGAGGAGATACGCAGTATTTT
D: TRBD2; V: TRBV7-9; size: -; J: TRBJ2-1; CDR3: CASSLAGGNEQFF; DNA: TGTGCCAGCAGCTTAGCGGGAGGGAATGAGCAGTTCTTC
D: -; V: TRBV5-1; size: -; J: TRBJ2-7; CDR3: CASSGTGTSLSEQYF; DNA: TGCGCCAGCAGCGGGACCGGGACTTCCCTCTCCGAGCAGTACTTC